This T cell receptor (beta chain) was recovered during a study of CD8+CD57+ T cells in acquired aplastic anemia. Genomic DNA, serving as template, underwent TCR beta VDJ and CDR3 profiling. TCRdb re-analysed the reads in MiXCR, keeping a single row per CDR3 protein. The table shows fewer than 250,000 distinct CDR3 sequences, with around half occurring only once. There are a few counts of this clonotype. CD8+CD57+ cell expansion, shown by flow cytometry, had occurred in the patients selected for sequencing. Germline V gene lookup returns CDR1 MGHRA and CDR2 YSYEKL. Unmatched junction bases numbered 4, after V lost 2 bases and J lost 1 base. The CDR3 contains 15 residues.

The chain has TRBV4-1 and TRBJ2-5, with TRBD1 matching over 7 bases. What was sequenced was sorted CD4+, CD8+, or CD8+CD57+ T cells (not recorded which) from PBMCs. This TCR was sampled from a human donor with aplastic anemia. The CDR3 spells CASSQTDRVQETQYF. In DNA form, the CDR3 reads TGCGCCAGCAGCCAAACAGACAGGGTCCAAGAGACCCAGTACTTC.